This is a list of T cell receptor beta chains from one sample in a study of cytomegalovirus exposure and HLA in healthy donors. Clones were sequenced by immunoSEQ multiplex PCR, and TCRdb holds only the in-frame ones, with some missing. The sample contains 110,000 or so clones, roughly 80% of which appear only once. The specimen sequenced was PBMCs. The source of these receptors is a woman aged 18-29 years in good health and CMV-seronegative. CDR3s include the opening cysteine and the closing phenylalanine or tryptophan. Fields, in order: V gene, D gene, clone size, J gene, CDR3 protein, CDR3 DNA. A D gene is named only where the DNA matches it firmly. A row's size may be missing; if present it is once, few, many or a size class.

v_gene: TRBV7-9; d_gene: TRBD2; abundance: few; j_gene: TRBJ2-1; CDR3aa: CASSPEGLAIYNEQFF; CDR3nt: TGTGCCAGCAGCCCCGAGGGACTAGCGATCTACAATGAGCAGTTCTTC
v_gene: TRBV7-6; d_gene: TRBD1; abundance: NA; j_gene: TRBJ1-2; CDR3aa: CASSPGQGVWAVYGYTF; CDR3nt: TGTGCCAGCAGCCCCGGACAGGGTGTTTGGGCCGTATATGGCTACACCTTC
v_gene: TRBV7-2; d_gene: NA; abundance: NA; j_gene: TRBJ2-7; CDR3aa: CASSLAHGLTYEQYF; CDR3nt: TGTGCCAGCAGCTTAGCGCACGGGTTAACCTACGAGCAGTACTTC
v_gene: TRBV9; d_gene: TRBD2; abundance: NA; j_gene: TRBJ2-2; CDR3aa: CASSVAGGGRSNTGELFF; CDR3nt: TGTGCCAGCAGCGTGGCGGGAGGGGGCCGCTCCAACACCGGGGAGCTGTTTTTT
v_gene: TRBV19; d_gene: TRBD1; abundance: NA; j_gene: TRBJ1-1; CDR3aa: CASSTSTGAEAFF; CDR3nt: TGTGCCAGTAGTACCTCGACAGGGGCTGAAGCTTTCTTT
v_gene: TRBV20-1; d_gene: NA; abundance: NA; j_gene: TRBJ2-5; CDR3aa: CSAVERETQYF; CDR3nt: TGCAGTGCGGTCGAACGGGAGACCCAGTACTTC
v_gene: TRBV4-2; d_gene: NA; abundance: NA; j_gene: TRBJ1-3; CDR3aa: CASSQVSSSGNTIYF; CDR3nt: TGTGCCAGCAGCCAAGTGAGCTCCTCTGGAAACACCATATATTTT
v_gene: TRBV19; d_gene: TRBD1; abundance: NA; j_gene: TRBJ1-1; CDR3aa: CASSISTGGAFF; CDR3nt: TGTGCCAGTAGTATCTCGACAGGGGGTGCTTTCTTT
v_gene: TRBV5-1; d_gene: TRBD1; abundance: NA; j_gene: TRBJ1-1; CDR3aa: CASSLPGGPVNTEAFF; CDR3nt: TGCGCCAGCAGCTTGCCAGGGGGCCCCGTGAACACTGAAGCTTTCTTT
v_gene: TRBV6-6; d_gene: NA; abundance: NA; j_gene: TRBJ1-2; CDR3aa: CASTSQGTANYGYTF; CDR3nt: TGTGCCAGCACCAGTCAGGGAACTGCTAACTATGGCTACACCTTC
v_gene: TRBV7-8; d_gene: TRBD1; abundance: NA; j_gene: TRBJ2-7; CDR3aa: CASSLSRTGAAEQYF; CDR3nt: TGTGCCAGCAGCTTATCCCGGACAGGGGCAGCCGAGCAGTACTTC
v_gene: TRBV5-1; d_gene: NA; abundance: NA; j_gene: TRBJ1-4; CDR3aa: CASSLMDTANEKLFF; CDR3nt: TGCGCCAGCAGCTTGATGGACACCGCTAATGAAAAACTGTTTTTT
v_gene: TRBV6-5; d_gene: TRBD1; abundance: NA; j_gene: TRBJ2-5; CDR3aa: CASTLGTGMETQYF; CDR3nt: TGTGCCAGCACTCTAGGGACAGGGATGGAGACCCAGTACTTC
v_gene: TRBV6-5; d_gene: TRBD1; abundance: NA; j_gene: TRBJ2-7; CDR3aa: CASSYFLGDSTYEQYF; CDR3nt: TGTGCCAGCAGTTACTTCCTAGGGGACAGCACCTACGAGCAGTACTTC
v_gene: TRBV9; d_gene: NA; abundance: NA; j_gene: TRBJ2-5; CDR3aa: CASSVTTRNGIQETQYF; CDR3nt: TGTGCCAGCAGCGTCACAACTAGGAATGGAATCCAAGAGACCCAGTACTTC
v_gene: TRBV7-9; d_gene: NA; abundance: NA; j_gene: TRBJ2-2; CDR3aa: CASSLKALDTGELFF; CDR3nt: TGTGCCAGCAGCTTAAAAGCCCTGGACACCGGGGAGCTGTTTTTT
v_gene: TRBV7-9; d_gene: TRBD2; abundance: NA; j_gene: TRBJ2-3; CDR3aa: CASSLRGLAGGSTDTQYF; CDR3nt: TGTGCCAGCAGCTTGCGGGGGCTAGCGGGGGGAAGCACAGATACGCAGTATTTT